A single sample is the source of the 29 T cell receptor beta chains below, sequenced in a study of T cell changes during pregnancy in multiple sclerosis (dated by TCRdb to the late 2010s). The library was obtained by the immunoSEQ multiplex PCR assay. TCRdb took this table from immuneACCESS and kept in-frame rearrangements with V and J called. Such tables lack part of the clones; where checked against another copy, unresolved V genes explain under half of the gap, and the rest is unexplained. Within this sample are about 33,000 clones, with approximately 91% of them counted one time only. Clones ranked in the top ten supply around 2.8% of the sample. The sequences come from CD4+ T cells from peripheral blood mononuclear cells, collected in the third trimester of pregnancy. These receptors were obtained from a female donor in good health, enrolled as a control in a pregnancy study.

This rearrangement joins TRBV19 to TRBJ1-2; a possible D gene is TRBD1 (6 bases). CDR3 length: 12 residues. CDR1 and CDR2 (germline): LNHDA, SQIVND (reference sequence). The V end was cut by 7 bases, the J end by 4 bases, with 10 bases between. CDR3 in amino acids: CASTQGTYGYTF. The CDR3 region has the DNA TGTGCCAGTACCCAGGGGACCTATGGCTACACCTTC.

The chain's CDR3 is CASGLVRGVTEAFF. The CDR3 DNA reads TGTGCTAGTGGTTTGGTACGGGGGGTTACTGAAGCTTTCTTT. The chain has TRBV12-5 and TRBJ1-1; D may be TRBD1 (5 bases). V was shortened by 0 bases and J by 5 bases, with 10 bases between the two germline ends. CDR1 and CDR2 (germline): LGHNT, FRNRAP. The CDR3 contains 14 residues.

The chain carries TRBV4-3 and TRBJ2-7, with TRBD1 identical over 11 bases. The CDR3 has 15 residues. Germline CDR1 reads LGHNA; CDR2 reads YSLEER. The J segment lost 3 bases and the V segment lost 1 base, leaving 2 bases of the junction unmatched. The CDR3 coding sequence is TGCGCCAGCAGCCAAGGAGGGACAGGGGGCTACGAGCAGTACTTC. Translation: CASSQGGTGGYEQYF.

The genes are TRBV5-1 and TRBJ2-1, with TRBD1 matching over 8 bases. With V trimmed by 6 bases and J by 10 bases, 3 bases remained unmatched. The CDR3 contains 11 residues. Per germline, CDR1 SGHRS and CDR2 YFSETQ. This CDR3 reads CASTDRGEQFF. In nucleotides, the CDR3 is TGCGCCAGCACTGACAGGGGCGAGCAGTTCTTC.

For the CDR3, the DNA is TGCGCCTTACACCGGGAGGGGGTGAGCGGGAGGGGGACCGGGGAGCTGTTTTTT. This translates into CALHREGVSGRGTGELFF. The V gene is TRBV4-3, the J gene TRBJ2-2; TRBD2 matches at 10 bases. CDR3 length: 18 amino acids. With 11 bases clipped from V and 5 bases from J, the junction kept 20 bases outside the gene matches. Germline V gene lookup returns CDR1 LGHNA and CDR2 YSLEER.

The J gene is TRBJ1-2, the V gene TRBV18; the match to TRBD1 covers 9 bases. V lost 2 bases and J lost 3; bases outside the gene matches: 13. Germline CDR1 KGHSH, CDR2 LQKENI. The CDR3 spans 18 residues. This CDR3 reads CASSPALLGQGHDYGYTF. CDR3 bases: TGTGCCAGCTCACCAGCGCTTTTGGGACAGGGTCATGACTATGGCTACACCTTC.

The rearrangement uses TRBV11-3 and TRBJ2-5; a possible D gene is TRBD1 (5 bases). Germline loops: CDR1 SGHNT, CDR2 YENEEA. This CDR3 region has 10 residues. The germline V and J ends were trimmed by 3 bases and 13 bases, with 9 bases remaining between them. This CDR3 reads CASSLRTRYF. The CDR3 nucleotides are TGTGCCAGCAGCTTGAGGACAAGGTACTTC.

This chain connects TRBV7-2 to TRBJ1-6, with D possibly matching TRBD1 (6 bases). V was clipped by 3 bases and J by 9 bases, with 15 bases between them. This CDR3 contains 15 residues. Germline-derived CDR1 and CDR2 are SGHTA and FQGNSA. This CDR3 reads CASSFLGALSSPLHF. The CDR3 nucleotides read TGTGCCAGCAGCTTTCTGGGGGCACTGAGTTCACCCCTCCACTTT.

The CDR3 region has the DNA TGTGCCAGCAGCCTCACGGTTAGCTCCTACGAGCAGTACTTC. Its protein product is CASSLTVSSYEQYF. This chain connects TRBV6-5 to TRBJ2-7; no firm D call. Germline V lookup: CDR1 MNHEY, CDR2 SVGAGI. V lost 6 bases to trimming and J lost 0 bases, with 12 bases between them. The CDR3 sequence is 14 residues long.

The count of this clone is one. The chain is built from TRBV19 and TRBJ1-2; D is possibly TRBD1 (6 bases). V was clipped by 6 bases and J by 8 bases, with 19 bases between them. This CDR3 region has 14 residues. The germline gives CDR1 LNHDA, CDR2 SQIVND (reference sequence). This CDR3 is CASSPRTGRYGYTF. Written as DNA, the CDR3 is TGTGCCAGTAGCCCCCGTACAGGGCGTTACGGCTACACCTTC. The whole variable domain, remainder taken from reference TRBV19 and TRBJ1-2, is DGGITQSPKYLFRKEGQNVTLSCEQNLNHDAMYWYRQDPGQGLRLIYYSQIVNDFQKGDIAEGYSVSREKKESFPLTVTSAQKNPTAFYLCASSPRTGRYGYTFGSGTRLTVV.

The gene calls are TRBV18 and TRBJ1-2; D is unresolved. Germline CDR1 is KGHSH and CDR2 is LQKENI. V was shortened by 5 bases and J by 8 bases, with 12 bases between the two germline ends. CDR3 length: 12 amino acids. DNA for the CDR3: TGTGCCAGCTCATCGGACTTTGAGGGCTACACCTTC. Amino acids: CASSSDFEGYTF. The variable domain in full, with the rest retrieved from reference TRBV18 and TRBJ1-2, is NAGVMQNPRHLVRRRGQEARLRCSPMKGHSHVYWYRQLPEEGLKFMVYLQKENIIDESGMPKERFSAEFPKEGPSILRIQQVVRGDSAAYFCASSSDFEGYTFGSGTRLTVV.

This chain joins TRBV5-4 and TRBJ2-1; 10 nucleotides align to TRBD2. The CDR3 has 15 residues. The germline CDR1 and CDR2 sequences are SGHNT and YYREEE (reference sequence). V lost 4 bases to trimming and J lost 6 bases; unmatched junction nucleotides: 7. The CDR3 sequence: CASSGSGGARNEQFF. The CDR3 nucleotides read TGTGCCAGCAGCGGAAGCGGGGGGGCTCGCAATGAGCAGTTCTTC.

This clone was counted a single time. This chain joins TRBV5-8 and TRBJ1-1; TRBD1 matches 7 bases. This CDR3 contains 15 residues. V lost 0 bases to trimming and J lost 2 bases; unmatched junction nucleotides: 4. Germline assignment: CDR1 SGHTS and CDR2 YDEGEE. The CDR3 sequence is CASSLGGTVNTEAFF. The CDR3, as DNA: TGTGCCAGCAGCTTGGGGGGGACAGTTAACACTGAAGCTTTCTTT.

This sequence joins TRBV7-6 and TRBJ2-1, with D hard to call. CDR1 SGHVS and CDR2 FNYEAQ come from the germline V gene. The CDR3 sequence is 15 residues long. V lost 5 bases to trimming and J lost 6 bases, with 17 bases between them. CDR3: CASSLGWLLSNEQFF. As DNA, the CDR3 is TGTGCCAGCAGCCTCGGGTGGTTACTATCCAATGAGCAGTTCTTC.

The V gene is TRBV19, the J gene TRBJ2-5, with D maybe TRBD2 (7 bases). The V gene lost 6 bases and the J gene lost 3 bases, with 14 bases spanning the gap. This CDR3 contains 14 residues. The V gene's germline CDR1 is LNHDA and CDR2 SQIVND (reference sequence). DNA of the CDR3: TGTGCCAGTAGAGTTGTAGGGGGGGAAGAGACCCAGTACTTC. Translated: CASRVVGGEETQYF. Together with reference TRBV19 and TRBJ2-5, the CDR3 gives the full variable domain: DGGITQSPKYLFRKEGQNVTLSCEQNLNHDAMYWYRQDPGQGLRLIYYSQIVNDFQKGDIAEGYSVSREKKESFPLTVTSAQKNPTAFYLCASRVVGGEETQYFGPGTRLLVL.

V is TRBV2 and J is TRBJ1-4; D perhaps matches TRBD1 (5 bases). V lost 4 bases and J lost 0, with 9 bases in between. The CDR3 sequence is 15 residues long. In germline, CDR1 is SNHLY, CDR2 FYNNEI. The CDR3 region is CASSGQSATNEKLFF. In DNA, the CDR3 is TGTGCCAGCAGTGGACAGTCTGCAACTAATGAAAAACTGTTTTTT.

About this clone: Other DNA sequences of this sample code for an identical CDR3. V is TRBV29-1 and J is TRBJ2-7; tentatively, D is TRBD2 (5 bases). CDR1 SQVTM and CDR2 ANQGSEA come from the germline V gene. V lost 6 bases and J 5 bases, leaving 20 bases between the germline ends. This CDR3 has 14 amino acids. The CDR3 bases are TGCAGCGTCGGGCGAGGGAGTTCTTCCGACGAGCAGTACTTC. Its translation: CSVGRGSSSDEQYF.

The chain employs TRBV6-5 and TRBJ1-2; D unresolved. V was clipped by 8 bases and J by 6 bases, with 19 bases between them. This CDR3 spans 14 amino acids. Germline assignment: CDR1 MNHEY and CDR2 SVGAGI. This CDR3 is CASSRAPLANGYTF. The CDR3 DNA sequence: TGTGCCAGCTCCCGAGCCCCCCTCGCAAATGGCTACACCTTC.

The chain uses TRBV5-4 and TRBJ1-3; TRBD1 agrees at 10 bases. This CDR3 is 15 amino acids long. Trimming at V came to 4 bases and at J to 4 bases, leaving 5 bases not matched to a gene. From germline, CDR1 is SGHNT and CDR2 YYREEE (reference sequence). CDR3 DNA: TGTGCCAGCAGCATCCGGGACAGGGGAGGAAACACCATATATTTT. It translates to CASSIRDRGGNTIYF.

The genes are TRBV10-2 and TRBJ2-1; D is unclear. Trimming pared 2 bases from V and 3 bases from J, leaving 11 bases between. CDR3 size: 15 residues. CDR1 is WSHSY, CDR2 SAAADI, per germline. CDR3 protein: CASSETVTYYNEQFF. The CDR3 coding sequence is TGCGCCAGCAGTGAGACAGTTACTTACTACAATGAGCAGTTCTTC.

This chain joins TRBV11-3 and TRBJ2-3; a possible D gene is TRBD2 (5 bases). The CDR3 has 14 residues. V was cut by 0 bases and J by 2 bases, with 6 bases left in between. Looked up from germline, CDR1 is SGHNT and CDR2 is YENEEA. The chain's CDR3 is CASSLDGNTDTQYF. The CDR3 DNA reads TGTGCCAGCAGCTTAGACGGGAACACAGATACGCAGTATTTT.

The chain links TRBV5-1 to TRBJ2-3, with unresolved D. The CDR3 totals 14 residues. V gave up 0 bases and J gave up 4 bases, with 9 bases separating them. Germline-derived CDR1 and CDR2 are SGHRS and YFSETQ. The CDR3, as DNA: TGCGCCAGCAGCTTGGCCGCGGCCTCAGATACGCAGTATTTT. It yields the protein CASSLAAASDTQYF.

The CDR3 protein is CASSSSGEGGDTQYF. The CDR3 DNA reads as TGTGCCAGCAGCTCATCAGGGGAAGGAGGAGATACGCAGTATTTT. This chain joins TRBV5-4 and TRBJ2-3; tentative D call: TRBD1 (6 bases). V was trimmed by 3 bases and J by 5 bases, leaving 16 bases between them. Germline lookup yields CDR1 SGHNT and CDR2 YYREEE (reference sequence). The CDR3 runs 15 residues.

The chain couples TRBV15 to TRBJ1-1; a possible D gene is TRBD1 (6 bases). Germline CDR1 reads LNHNV; CDR2 reads YYDKDF (reference sequence). The V and J ends lost 0 bases and 6 bases respectively, with 14 bases between them. The CDR3 sequence is 15 residues long. The CDR3 DNA follows: TGTGCCACCAGCAGAGAGGCCACAGGGAGGGCTGAAGCTTTCTTT. It codes for CATSREATGRAEAFF. Complete variable domain (other parts from reference TRBV15 and TRBJ1-1): DAMVIQNPRYQVTQFGKPVTLSCSQTLNHNVMYWYQQKSSQAPKLLFHYYDKDFNNEADTPDNFQSRRPNTSFCFLDIRSPGLGDTAMYLCATSREATGRAEAFFGQGTRLTVV.

This clone was observed a single time. One end of the junction fails to match germline, which may point to a read error. The chain uses TRBV6-5 and TRBJ2-2; D is perhaps TRBD1 (6 bases). CDR3 length equals 13 residues. Germline assignment: CDR1 MNHEY and CDR2 SVGAGI. As DNA, the CDR3 is TGTGCCAGCCGTTACAGGGAGACCGGGGAGCTGTTTTTT. Residues: CASRYRETGELFF.

The chain uses TRBV18 and TRBJ1-2; D gene unclear. CDR1 and CDR2 from the germline V gene are KGHSH and LQKENI. The CDR3 has 13 residues. The V gene lost 5 bases and the J gene lost 4 bases, with 11 bases spanning the gap. CDR3 protein: CASSESVFYGYTF. The CDR3 DNA follows: TGTGCCAGCTCAGAGAGCGTGTTCTATGGCTACACCTTC.

The table lists this clone with a few counts. The V and J genes are TRBV19 and TRBJ1-2; TRBD1 might be the D (6 bases). Trimming removed 3 bases at V and 7 bases at J, with 15 bases between. In germline, CDR1 is LNHDA, CDR2 SQIVND (reference sequence). The CDR3 extends over 14 amino acids. The DNA for the CDR3 is TGTGCCAGTAGTATTCGCAGGGGACCTGCTGGCTACACCTTC. Its protein is CASSIRRGPAGYTF. Complete variable domain (other parts from reference TRBV19 and TRBJ1-2): DGGITQSPKYLFRKEGQNVTLSCEQNLNHDAMYWYRQDPGQGLRLIYYSQIVNDFQKGDIAEGYSVSREKKESFPLTVTSAQKNPTAFYLCASSIRRGPAGYTFGSGTRLTVV.

This clone was found once. The chain recombines TRBV29-1 with TRBJ1-4; 7 nucleotides match TRBD1. From germline, CDR1 is SQVTM and CDR2 ANQGSEA. The V segment lost 7 bases and the J segment 7 bases; nucleotides outside the gene matches: 12. The CDR3 length is 14 residues. The CDR3: CSAEGTANGEKLFF. Here the CDR3 DNA reads TGCAGCGCCGAAGGGACAGCAAATGGTGAAAAACTGTTTTTT.

The chain couples TRBV18 to TRBJ2-7, with D tentatively TRBD1 (6 bases). Germline CDR1 and CDR2: KGHSH and LQKENI. Deletions cut 3 bases from V and 6 bases from J, with 21 bases between. This CDR3 region has 16 residues. CDR3 nucleotides: TGTGCCAGCTCACCTGGGGGCCGGGGTTTGGTCGGCGAGCAGTACTTC. Its translation is CASSPGGRGLVGEQYF.